This T cell receptor (beta chain) was identified during a study of blood T cell repertoires in COVID-19. From germline, CDR1 is LNHDA and CDR2 SQIVND (reference sequence). This CDR3 spans 16 amino acids. The germline V and J ends were trimmed by 5 bases and 6 bases, with 22 bases remaining between them. Sequenced by immunoSEQ multiplex PCR; TCRdb stores in-frame clones only, minus some. The sample contains 250,000 to 350,000 clones, 70% to 90% of which appear only once. The rearrangement links TRBV19 to TRBJ1-1; D remains unclear. Sequencing was done on a sample of PBMCs or T cells enriched from blood (not recorded which). The sequence was obtained from a woman younger than 45 who had recovered from COVID-19. The CDR3 protein is CASSPWEGRSPSEAFF. The CDR3 nucleotides are TGTGCCAGTAGTCCATGGGAGGGCCGCAGCCCCTCTGAAGCTTTCTTT.